These 18 T cell receptor beta chains were all obtained from the same sample, sequenced in a study of blood T cell repertoires in COVID-19. Only in-frame clones appear in the TCRdb table, and some are missing; sequencing was by immunoSEQ multiplex PCR. This table has about 500,000 clones, 85% to 90% appearing once. Material for sequencing was peripheral blood. These TCRs come from a woman aged 50 to 65 with COVID-19, enrolled during active disease.

This clone is a singleton in its sample. This chain links TRBV2 with TRBJ2-3; 12 bases map to TRBD2. Germline CDR1 is SNHLY and CDR2 is FYNNEI. The CDR3 has 15 residues. With 8 bases clipped from V and 5 bases from J, the junction kept 8 bases outside the gene matches. The CDR3 DNA reads as TGTGCCAGCCGACCTAGCGGGGGGGCGAAAGATACGCAGTATTTT. Encoded protein: CASRPSGGAKDTQYF.

The gene calls are TRBV5-1 and TRBJ1-2, with 8 bases matching TRBD1. Germline trimming cut 4 bases from V and 7 bases from J; bases unmatched to any gene: 12. The germline V gene has CDR1 SGHRS and CDR2 YFSETQ. This CDR3 comprises 15 residues. CDR3 residues: CASSLSTTGGGGYTF. The CDR3, as DNA: TGCGCCAGCAGCCTAAGTACCACAGGGGGAGGTGGCTACACCTTC. Using reference TRBV5-1 and TRBJ1-2 for the parts outside the CDR3, the full variable domain is KAGVTQTPRYLIKTRGQQVTLSCSPISGHRSVSWYQQTPGQGLQFLFEYFSETQRNKGNFPGRFSGRQFSNSRSEMNVSTLELGDSALYLCASSLSTTGGGGYTFGSGTRLTVV.

The count of this clone is one. The gene calls are TRBV19 and TRBJ1-1; 7 bases are shared with TRBD1. Germline V CDR1 and CDR2: LNHDA, SQIVND (reference sequence). The CDR3 extends over 18 amino acids. Germline trimming cut 5 bases from V and 8 bases from J; bases unmatched to any gene: 23. CDR3: CASSPRGWPGGQPPEAFF. CDR3 bases: TGTGCCAGTAGTCCACGAGGGTGGCCCGGGGGACAGCCACCGGAAGCTTTCTTT.

This chain joins TRBV29-1 and TRBJ2-2; perhaps TRBD2 as D (6 bases). Germline CDR1 reads SQVTM; CDR2 reads ANQGSEA. V lost 3 bases and J 5 bases, leaving 13 bases between the germline ends. This CDR3 comprises 14 residues. CDR3 residues: CSVEGSGGTGELFF. DNA for the CDR3: TGCAGCGTTGAGGGCAGCGGAGGGACCGGGGAGCTGTTTTTT.

This clone was observed once. The chain joins TRBV11-2 to TRBJ2-1, with D perhaps matching TRBD2 (6 bases). CDR3 length: 13 residues. The V end was cut by 5 bases, the J end by 10 bases, with 15 bases between. Germline V gene sequence: CDR1 SGHAT, CDR2 FQNNGV. The CDR3 region has the DNA TGTGCCAGCAGCCCAACGGACTATGGGGAGCAGTTCTTC. Its protein product is CASSPTDYGEQFF.

J is TRBJ1-1 and V is TRBV3-1 (or the pseudogene TRBV3-2), with 8 bases identical to TRBD1. With 5 bases clipped from V and 0 bases from J, the junction kept 5 bases outside the gene matches. The length of the CDR3 is 15 residues. Germline CDR1 and CDR2: LGHDT and YNNKEL (reference sequence). The CDR3 nucleotides read TGTGCCAGCAGCTTCGGGACAGGCATGAACACTGAAGCTTTCTTT. It specifies CASSFGTGMNTEAFF.

V and J are TRBV6-5 and TRBJ1-2; 7 bases line up with TRBD1. This CDR3 comprises 11 residues. V lost 3 bases to trimming and J lost 14 bases; unmatched junction nucleotides: 6. The V gene's germline CDR1 is MNHEY and CDR2 SVGAGI. In DNA form, the CDR3 reads TGTGCCAGCAGTTATAAGGGGGCGGAAACCTTC. This gives the protein CASSYKGAETF.

The CDR3 loop reads CASSPRGAPGAQHF. The DNA for the CDR3 is TGTGCCAGCAGCCCTCGGGGGGCGCCGGGAGCCCAGCATTTT. The chain recombines TRBV7-9 with TRBJ1-5; a weak D match, TRBD1 (6 bases). V lost 5 bases and J lost 11, with 19 bases in between. CDR3 length: 14 amino acids. Germline V gene data show CDR1 as SEHNR and CDR2 as FQNEAQ (reference sequence).

In this sample, this clone turned up once. The J gene is TRBJ1-1, the V gene TRBV5-6; D is uncertain. Trimming left V 1 base short and J 1 base short, with 5 bases between. The CDR3 length is 13 residues. CDR1 is SGHDT, CDR2 YYEEEE, per germline. The CDR3 protein is CASSLLRNTEAFF. In nucleotides, the CDR3 is TGTGCCAGCAGCTTGCTGAGGAACACTGAAGCTTTCTTT.

The rearrangement joins TRBV30 to TRBJ1-1; 8 bases match TRBD1. The CDR3 runs to 13 residues. With 7 bases clipped from V and 4 bases from J, the junction kept 8 bases outside the gene matches. Germline V gene lookup returns CDR1 GTSNPN and CDR2 SVGIG (reference sequence). The CDR3 nucleotides are TGTGCCTATCGGACAGGGTTTGGCACTGAAGCTTTCTTT. It translates to CAYRTGFGTEAFF.

The chain carries TRBV4-1 and TRBJ2-6; no reliable D call. In germline, CDR1 is MGHRA, CDR2 YSYEKL. The CDR3 length is 16 residues. V lost 0 bases and J lost 2, with 8 bases in between. The CDR3 coding sequence is TGCGCCAGCAGCCAAGACTCTTCCGCTGGGGCCAACGTCCTGACTTTC. Translating gives CASSQDSSAGANVLTF.

This chain uses TRBV5-6 with TRBJ1-6; weak D call: TRBD1 (5 bases). V was clipped by 6 bases and J by 0 bases, with 13 bases between them. Germline CDR1 and CDR2: SGHDT and YYEEEE. The CDR3 has 16 residues. The CDR3 DNA reads as TGTGCCAGCACCCTTGGGGGGAGCTCCTATAATTCACCCCTCCACTTT. Translating it yields CASTLGGSSYNSPLHF.

The chain uses TRBV18 and TRBJ2-1; 11 bases fit TRBD2. Germline CDR1 and CDR2: KGHSH and LQKENI. V gave up 3 bases and J gave up 1 base; unmatched junction bases: 5. The CDR3 loop spans 17 amino acids. CDR3 sequence (DNA): TGTGCCAGCTCACCGGTTAGCGGGGGGGCTTCCTACAATGAGCAGTTCTTC. This codes for CASSPVSGGASYNEQFF. Full variable domain (outside the CDR3, taken from reference TRBV18 and TRBJ2-1): NAGVMQNPRHLVRRRGQEARLRCSPMKGHSHVYWYRQLPEEGLKFMVYLQKENIIDESGMPKERFSAEFPKEGPSILRIQQVVRGDSAAYFCASSPVSGGASYNEQFFGPGTRLTVL.

The chain has TRBV10-2 and TRBJ2-3; the D gene is possibly TRBD2 (6 bases). This CDR3 contains 16 residues. The ends were cut back, 0 bases at V and 0 bases at J, with 10 bases in the middle. Germline V gives CDR1 WSHSY, CDR2 SAAADI. The CDR3 here is CASSESAGYSTDTQYF. CDR3 DNA: TGCGCCAGCAGTGAGTCTGCGGGGTACAGCACAGATACGCAGTATTTT.

For the CDR3, the DNA is TGTGCCAGCAGCTTAGGCGGGGACAGGCAGTTCTTC. Encoded protein: CASSLGGDRQFF. The chain carries TRBV13 and TRBJ2-1; 7 bases agree with TRBD1. Trimming removed 0 bases from V and 12 bases from J; junction bases left unmatched: 2. CDR3 length: 12 residues. Germline lookup yields CDR1 PRHDT and CDR2 FYEKMQ (reference sequence).

The V gene is TRBV7-2, the J gene TRBJ1-6; D perhaps matches TRBD1 (5 bases). The CDR3 length is 15 residues. Between the trimmed V and J ends, which lost 2 bases and 6 bases, there was a span of 11 bases. Germline loops: CDR1 SGHTA, CDR2 FQGNSA. CDR3 protein: CASSLSLGGNSPLHF. The CDR3 region has the DNA TGTGCCAGCAGCTTATCACTGGGGGGTAATTCACCCCTCCACTTT.

The V and J genes are TRBV24-1 and TRBJ2-1; 12 bases agree with TRBD2. CDR1 is KGHDR and CDR2 is SFDVKD in the germline V gene. The CDR3 loop spans 15 amino acids. The V segment lost 2 bases and the J segment 9 bases; nucleotides outside the gene matches: 4. The CDR3 loop reads CATSDSSGGEGEQFF. CDR3 coding DNA: TGTGCCACCAGTGATTCTAGCGGGGGGGAAGGTGAGCAGTTCTTC.

The chain joins TRBV6-5 to TRBJ1-1; D gene ambiguous. Per the germline V gene, CDR1 is MNHEY and CDR2 is SVGAGI. The CDR3 has 15 residues. Trimming shortened V by 7 bases and J by 3 bases, and 18 bases separated the two germline ends. This chain's CDR3 is CASILGRDTYTEAFF. For the CDR3, the DNA is TGTGCCAGCATTCTAGGGAGGGATACGTACACTGAAGCTTTCTTT.